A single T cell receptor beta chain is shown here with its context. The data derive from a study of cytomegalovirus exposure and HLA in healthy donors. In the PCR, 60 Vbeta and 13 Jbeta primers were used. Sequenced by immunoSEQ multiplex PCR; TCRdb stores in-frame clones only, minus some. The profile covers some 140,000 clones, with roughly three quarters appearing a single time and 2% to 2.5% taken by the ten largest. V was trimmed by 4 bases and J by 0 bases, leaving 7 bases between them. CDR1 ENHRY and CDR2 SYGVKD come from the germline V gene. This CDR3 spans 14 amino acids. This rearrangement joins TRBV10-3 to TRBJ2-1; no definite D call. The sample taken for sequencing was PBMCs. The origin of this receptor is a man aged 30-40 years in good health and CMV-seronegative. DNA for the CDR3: TGTGCCATCAGTGTAGATAGCTCCTACAATGAGCAGTTCTTC. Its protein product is CAISVDSSYNEQFF.